This T cell receptor (beta chain) is drawn from a study of blood T cell repertoires in COVID-19. Sequencing was performed with immunoSEQ multiplex PCR; in TCRdb, only in-frame clones are kept and a portion is missing. The data show about 160,000 clones, 90% seen once. Germline V gene sequence: CDR1 MNHEY, CDR2 SMNVEV (reference sequence). V was shortened by 5 bases and J by 3 bases, with 4 bases between the two germline ends. The CDR3 loop spans 11 amino acids. The sequenced material came from peripheral blood. The TCR comes from a man aged 50 to 60 with acute or convalescent COVID-19. The J gene is TRBJ1-2, the V gene TRBV27; D uncertain. Written as DNA, the CDR3 is TGTGCCAGCAGTCCAGACTATGGCTACACCTTC. Protein sequence: CASSPDYGYTF.